The clone carrying this T cell receptor (beta chain) was counted a few times. This sample is drawn from a study of identical twins. Unique molecular identifiers were present on the cDNA, which also gained a universal primer site by template switching. TCRdb used MiXCR to reprocess the 5' RACE reads, holding one entry per CDR3 protein. The sample consists of under 300,000 distinct CDR3 sequences, around 15% of them appearing once. Sequenced material: memory (CD45RO+) T cells sorted from blood. This TCR was recovered from a woman aged 18-29 years in good health.

The CDR3 nucleotides read TGCGCCAGCAGCGTCGGGACTAGCGGCGCTTCCTACAATGAGCAGTTCTTC. Protein: CASSVGTSGASYNEQFF. The chain uses TRBV10-2 and TRBJ2-1, with 11 bases that match TRBD2. This CDR3 region has 17 residues. Looked up from germline, CDR1 is WSHSY and CDR2 is SAAADI. V lost 6 bases and J lost 1; bases outside the gene matches: 8.